This T cell receptor beta chain was captured in a study of blood T cell repertoires in COVID-19. Libraries were prepared by immunoSEQ multiplex PCR; TCRdb keeps only in-frame clonotypes and omits some of them. The sample lists 80,000 to 95,000 clones; about 89% were seen once. This CDR3 has 15 residues. Per germline, CDR1 MNHNY and CDR2 SVGAGI (reference sequence). V shed 2 bases and J shed 0 bases, with 9 bases lying between them. The sample taken for sequencing was peripheral blood. The receptor comes from a human donor with active COVID-19. The donor label of this sample is uncertain. The chain carries TRBV6-6 and TRBJ2-3; the D gene is possibly TRBD2 (6 bases). The CDR3 nucleotides read TGTGCCAGCAGTTACGGGGGGACGAGCACAGATACGCAGTATTTT. Translated, it gives CASSYGGTSTDTQYF.